This TCR beta chain was profiled in a study of OX40 agonist ivuxolimab in advanced cancers. Study context: Partial responses were achieved by three patients, one with hepatocellular carcinoma and two with cutaneous melanoma.

To note about this clone: Its cognate antigen is unknown.

Study results and limitations: Fewer expanded clones were found on average in CD4+ than in CD8+ T cells.

Profiling relied on immunoSEQ multiplex PCR, and the TCRdb table lists in-frame clones only, not all of them. The sample consists of around 70,000 clones, approximately 85% of them appearing once. Autoimmune disease history or systemic immunosuppression excluded patients. This TCR was sampled from an adult with an advanced solid tumor such as melanoma, head and neck, liver or kidney cancer. Specimen: CD4+ or CD8+ T cells sorted from blood, collected in a trial of the OX40 agonist ivuxolimab.

The CDR3 spells CASGRDRGQPQHF. Written as DNA, the CDR3 is TGTGCCAGCGGCCGGGACAGAGGGCAGCCCCAGCATTTT. V is TRBV7-9 and J is TRBJ1-5; 7 positions match TRBD1. In germline, CDR1 is SEHNR, CDR2 FQNEAQ (reference sequence). This CDR3 has 13 residues. The V and J ends lost 8 bases and 7 bases, in that order; junction bases with no gene match: 8.